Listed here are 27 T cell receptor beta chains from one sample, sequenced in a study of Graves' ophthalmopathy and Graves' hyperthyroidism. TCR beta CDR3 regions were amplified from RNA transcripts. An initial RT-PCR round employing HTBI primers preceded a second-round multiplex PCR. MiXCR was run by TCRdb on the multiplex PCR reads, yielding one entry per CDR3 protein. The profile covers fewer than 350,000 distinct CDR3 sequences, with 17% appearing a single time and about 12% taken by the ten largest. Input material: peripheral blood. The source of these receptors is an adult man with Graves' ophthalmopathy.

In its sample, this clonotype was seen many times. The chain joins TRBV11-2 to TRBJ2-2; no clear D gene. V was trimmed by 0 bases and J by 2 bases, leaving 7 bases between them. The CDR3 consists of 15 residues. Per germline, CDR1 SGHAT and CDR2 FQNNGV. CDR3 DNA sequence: TGTGCCAGCAGCTTAGAAGCAAGAAACACCGGGGAGCTGTTTTTT. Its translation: CASSLEARNTGELFF.

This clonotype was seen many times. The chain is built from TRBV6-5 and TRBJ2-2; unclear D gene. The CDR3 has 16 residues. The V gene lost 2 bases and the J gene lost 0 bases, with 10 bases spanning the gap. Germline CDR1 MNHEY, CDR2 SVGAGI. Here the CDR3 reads CASSYRAATNTGELFF. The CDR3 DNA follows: TGTGCCAGCAGTTACCGAGCTGCAACGAACACCGGGGAGCTGTTTTTT.

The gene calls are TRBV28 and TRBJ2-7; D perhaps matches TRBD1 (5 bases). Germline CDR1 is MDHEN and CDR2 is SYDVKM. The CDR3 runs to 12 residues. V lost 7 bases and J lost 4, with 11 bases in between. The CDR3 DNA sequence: TGTGCCAGCACCTCCAGGGCATACGAGCAGTACTTC. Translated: CASTSRAYEQYF.

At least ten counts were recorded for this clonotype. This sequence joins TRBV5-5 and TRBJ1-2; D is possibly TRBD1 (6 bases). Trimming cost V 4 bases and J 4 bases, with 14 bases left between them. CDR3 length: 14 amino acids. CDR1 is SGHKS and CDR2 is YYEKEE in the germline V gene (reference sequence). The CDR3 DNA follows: TGTGCCAGCAGCGCGTACAGGGAGGGCTATGGCTACACCTTC. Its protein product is CASSAYREGYGYTF.

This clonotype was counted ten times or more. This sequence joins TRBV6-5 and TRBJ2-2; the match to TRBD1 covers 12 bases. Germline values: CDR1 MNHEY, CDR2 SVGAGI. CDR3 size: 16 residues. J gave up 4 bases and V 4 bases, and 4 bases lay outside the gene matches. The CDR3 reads CASSSGQGAATGELFF. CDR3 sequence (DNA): TGTGCCAGCAGTTCGGGACAGGGGGCAGCCACCGGGGAGCTGTTTTTT.

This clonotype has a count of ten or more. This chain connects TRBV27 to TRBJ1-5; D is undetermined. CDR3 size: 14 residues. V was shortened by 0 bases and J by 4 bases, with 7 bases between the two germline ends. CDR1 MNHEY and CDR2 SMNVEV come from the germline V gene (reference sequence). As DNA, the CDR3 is TGTGCCAGCAGTTTATCTTTAGCAAATCAGCCCCAGCATTTT. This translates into CASSLSLANQPQHF.

CDR3 residues: CASSDQTGTDNSPLHF. The CDR3, as DNA: TGTGCCAGCAGTGACCAGACAGGGACCGATAATTCACCCCTCCACTTT. The rearrangement uses TRBV6-2 or TRBV6-3 and TRBJ1-6; 7 bases line up with TRBD1. There are 16 residues in the CDR3. CDR1 is MNHEY, CDR2 SVGEGT, per germline. After removal of 5 bases from V and 5 bases from J, the junction contained 9 bases not matched to a gene.

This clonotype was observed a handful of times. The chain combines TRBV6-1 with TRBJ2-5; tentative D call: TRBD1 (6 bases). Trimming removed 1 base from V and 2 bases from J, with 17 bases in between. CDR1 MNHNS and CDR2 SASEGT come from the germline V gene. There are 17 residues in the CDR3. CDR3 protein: CASSEDRFWGQQETQYF. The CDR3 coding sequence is TGTGCCAGCAGTGAAGACCGCTTCTGGGGGCAACAAGAGACCCAGTACTTC.

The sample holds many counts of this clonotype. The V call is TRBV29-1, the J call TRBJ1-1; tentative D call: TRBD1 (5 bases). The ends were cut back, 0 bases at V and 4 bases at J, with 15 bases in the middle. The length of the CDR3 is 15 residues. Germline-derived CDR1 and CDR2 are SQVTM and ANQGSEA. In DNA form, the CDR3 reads TGCAGCGTTGAAGATTCGAACCGGGGCGCCACTGAAGCTTTCTTT. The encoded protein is CSVEDSNRGATEAFF.

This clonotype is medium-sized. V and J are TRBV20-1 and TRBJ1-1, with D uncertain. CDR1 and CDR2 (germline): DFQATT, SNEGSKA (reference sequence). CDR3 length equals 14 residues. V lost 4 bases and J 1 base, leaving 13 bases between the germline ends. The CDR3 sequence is CSATSDGRNTEAFF. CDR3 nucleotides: TGCAGTGCTACATCGGACGGAAGGAACACTGAAGCTTTCTTT.

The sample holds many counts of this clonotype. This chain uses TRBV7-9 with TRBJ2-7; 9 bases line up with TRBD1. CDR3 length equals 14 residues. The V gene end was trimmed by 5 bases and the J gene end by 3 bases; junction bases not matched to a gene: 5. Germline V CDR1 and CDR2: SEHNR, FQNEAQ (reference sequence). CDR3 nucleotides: TGTGCCAGCAGCCCCGAGGGACAGGGCTACGAGCAGTACTTC. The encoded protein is CASSPEGQGYEQYF.

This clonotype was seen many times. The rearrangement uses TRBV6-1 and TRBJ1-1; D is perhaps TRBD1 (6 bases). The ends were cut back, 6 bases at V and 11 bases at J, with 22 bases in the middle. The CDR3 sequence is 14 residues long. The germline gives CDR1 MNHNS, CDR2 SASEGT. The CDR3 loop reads CASSRTVSVEFAFF. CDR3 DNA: TGTGCCAGCAGCAGGACAGTCTCTGTCGAGTTCGCTTTCTTT.

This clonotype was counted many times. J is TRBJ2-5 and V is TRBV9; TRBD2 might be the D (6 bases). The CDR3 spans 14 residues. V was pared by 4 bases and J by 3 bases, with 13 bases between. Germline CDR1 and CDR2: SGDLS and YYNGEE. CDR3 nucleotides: TGTGCCAGCAGCCCGGGTTGGGGGGAAGAGACCCAGTACTTC. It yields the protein CASSPGWGEETQYF. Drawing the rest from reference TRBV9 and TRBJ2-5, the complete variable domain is DSGVTQTPKHLITATGQRVTLRCSPRSGDLSVYWYQQSLDQGLQFLIQYYNGEERAKGNILERFSAQQFPDLHSELNLSSLELGDSALYFCASSPGWGEETQYFGPGTRLLVL.

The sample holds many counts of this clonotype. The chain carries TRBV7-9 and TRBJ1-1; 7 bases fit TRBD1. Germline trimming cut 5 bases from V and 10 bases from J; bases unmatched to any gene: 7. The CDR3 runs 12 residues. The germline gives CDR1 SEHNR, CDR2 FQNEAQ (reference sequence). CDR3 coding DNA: TGTGCCAGCAGCCCCGACCGGGACAGAGCTTTCTTT. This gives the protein CASSPDRDRAFF. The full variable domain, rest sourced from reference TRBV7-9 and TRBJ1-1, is DTGVSQNPRHKITKRGQNVTFRCDPISEHNRLYWYRQTLGQGPEFLTYFQNEAQLEKSRLLSDRFSAERPKGSFSTLEIQRTEQGDSAMYLCASSPDRDRAFFGQGTRLTVV.

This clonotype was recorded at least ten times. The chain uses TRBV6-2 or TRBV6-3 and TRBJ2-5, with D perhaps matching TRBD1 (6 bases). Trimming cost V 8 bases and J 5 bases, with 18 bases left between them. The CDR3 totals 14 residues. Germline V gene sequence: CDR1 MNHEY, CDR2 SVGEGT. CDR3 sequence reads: CASDGTGNWETQYF. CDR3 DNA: TGTGCCAGCGACGGCACAGGGAATTGGGAGACCCAGTACTTC.

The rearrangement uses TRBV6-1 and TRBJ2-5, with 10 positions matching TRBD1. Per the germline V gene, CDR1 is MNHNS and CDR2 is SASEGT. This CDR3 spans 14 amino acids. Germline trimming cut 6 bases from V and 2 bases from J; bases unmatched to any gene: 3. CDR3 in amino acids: CASRPGQGQETQYF. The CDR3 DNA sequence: TGTGCCAGCAGGCCGGGACAGGGGCAAGAGACCCAGTACTTC.

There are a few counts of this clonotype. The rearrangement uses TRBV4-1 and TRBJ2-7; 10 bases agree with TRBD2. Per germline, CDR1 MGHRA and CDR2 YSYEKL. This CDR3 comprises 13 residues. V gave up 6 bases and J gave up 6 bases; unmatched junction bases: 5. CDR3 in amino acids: CASRSSGGGEQYF. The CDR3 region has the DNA TGCGCCAGCAGGTCTAGCGGGGGTGGCGAGCAGTACTTC.

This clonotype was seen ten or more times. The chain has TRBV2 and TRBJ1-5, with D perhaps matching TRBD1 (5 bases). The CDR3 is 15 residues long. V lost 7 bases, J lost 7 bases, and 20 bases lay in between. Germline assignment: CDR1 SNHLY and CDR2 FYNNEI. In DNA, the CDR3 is TGTGCCAGCAACCCGGGTGGGGCCGGCGGACAGCCCCAGCATTTT. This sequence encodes CASNPGGAGGQPQHF.

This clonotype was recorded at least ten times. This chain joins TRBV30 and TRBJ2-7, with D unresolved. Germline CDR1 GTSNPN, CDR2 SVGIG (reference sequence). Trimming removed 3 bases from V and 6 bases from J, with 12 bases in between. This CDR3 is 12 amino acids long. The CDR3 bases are TGTGCCTGGAGCCCCTACTCTTCCGAGCAGTACTTC. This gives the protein CAWSPYSSEQYF.

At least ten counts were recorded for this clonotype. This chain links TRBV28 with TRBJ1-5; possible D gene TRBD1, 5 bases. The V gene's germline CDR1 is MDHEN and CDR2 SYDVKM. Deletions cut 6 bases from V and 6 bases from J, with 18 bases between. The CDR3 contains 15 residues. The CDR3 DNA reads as TGTGCCAGCAGATCCCAGGGCCCGCTGACTCAGCCCCAGCATTTT. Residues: CASRSQGPLTQPQHF.

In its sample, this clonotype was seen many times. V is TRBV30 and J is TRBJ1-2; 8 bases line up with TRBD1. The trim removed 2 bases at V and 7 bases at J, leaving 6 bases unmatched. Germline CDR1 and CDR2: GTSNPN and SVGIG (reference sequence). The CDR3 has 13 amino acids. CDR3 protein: CAWSRQGARGYTF. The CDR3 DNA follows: TGTGCCTGGAGTCGGCAGGGGGCGCGTGGCTACACCTTC.

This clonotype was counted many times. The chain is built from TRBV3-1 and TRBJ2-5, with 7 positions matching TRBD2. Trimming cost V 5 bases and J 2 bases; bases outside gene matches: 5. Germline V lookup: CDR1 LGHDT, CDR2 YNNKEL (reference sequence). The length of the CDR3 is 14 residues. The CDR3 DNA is TGTGCCAGCAGCTATGGGACTACTCAAGAGACCCAGTACTTC. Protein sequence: CASSYGTTQETQYF.

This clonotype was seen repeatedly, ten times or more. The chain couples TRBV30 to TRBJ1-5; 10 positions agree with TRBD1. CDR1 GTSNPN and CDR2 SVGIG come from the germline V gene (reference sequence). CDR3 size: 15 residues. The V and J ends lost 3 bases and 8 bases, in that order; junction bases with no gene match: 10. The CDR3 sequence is CAWRPPGQGIKPQHF. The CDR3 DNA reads TGTGCCTGGAGGCCACCGGGACAGGGGATCAAGCCCCAGCATTTT.

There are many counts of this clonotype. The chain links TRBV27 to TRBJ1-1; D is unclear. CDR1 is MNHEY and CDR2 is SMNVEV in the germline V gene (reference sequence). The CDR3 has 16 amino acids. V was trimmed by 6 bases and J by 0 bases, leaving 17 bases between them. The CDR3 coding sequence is TGTGCCAGCAGCCATATTTCAGGTTTCATGAACACTGAAGCTTTCTTT. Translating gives CASSHISGFMNTEAFF.

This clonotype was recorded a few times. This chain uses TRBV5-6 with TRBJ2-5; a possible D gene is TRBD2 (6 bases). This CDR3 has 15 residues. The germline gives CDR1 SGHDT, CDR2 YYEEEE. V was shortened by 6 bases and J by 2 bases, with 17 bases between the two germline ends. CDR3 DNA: TGTGCCAGCACCCAAGGTATGGCGGGACAAGAGACCCAGTACTTC. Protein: CASTQGMAGQETQYF.

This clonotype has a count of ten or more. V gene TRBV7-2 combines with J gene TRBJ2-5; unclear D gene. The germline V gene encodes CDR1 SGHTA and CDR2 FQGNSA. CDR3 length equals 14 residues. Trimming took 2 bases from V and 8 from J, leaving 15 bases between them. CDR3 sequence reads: CASSLSRQSQTQYF. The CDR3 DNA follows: TGTGCCAGCAGCTTAAGCCGCCAGTCCCAAACCCAGTACTTC.

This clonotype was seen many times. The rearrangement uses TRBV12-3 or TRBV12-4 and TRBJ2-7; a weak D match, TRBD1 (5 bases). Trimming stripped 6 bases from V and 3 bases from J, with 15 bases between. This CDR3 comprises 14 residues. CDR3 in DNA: TGTGCCAGCAGCTCCAACCAGGGAAACTACGAGCAGTACTTC. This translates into CASSSNQGNYEQYF.